The source of this T cell receptor (beta chain) is a study of blood T cell repertoires in COVID-19. At the level of the study: The United States, Italy and Spain were the sources of the acute and convalescent COVID-19 samples.

In the original processing: Estimates of nucleated cell counts were drawn from the amplification of reference gene primers. Sequenced by immunoSEQ multiplex PCR; TCRdb stores in-frame clones only, minus some. The DNA gave D and trimming, while V, J and clone size come from that table. The table has some 200,000 clones, around four fifths seen once. The CDR3 totals 14 residues. V lost 6 bases and J lost 8; bases outside the gene matches: 9. Germline CDR1 is SNHLY and CDR2 is FYNNEI. The recovered donors of Cohort 3 showed two negative PCRs, clearance, or symptom resolution. Specimen: PBMCs or T cells enriched from blood (not recorded which). The chain employs TRBV2 and TRBJ1-4; TRBD1 matches at 7 bases. This sequence was found in a woman in her forties or fifties who had recovered from COVID-19. Here the CDR3 reads CASREQGIEEKLFF. For the CDR3, the DNA is TGTGCCAGCAGAGAACAGGGGATTGAGGAAAAACTGTTTTTT.